The sequence of this T cell receptor beta chain was determined in a study of cytomegalovirus exposure and HLA in healthy donors. PCR was performed using 60 Vbeta and 13 Jbeta primers. The protocol was immunoSEQ multiplex PCR, while the TCRdb copy is restricted to in-frame clones and leaves out a portion. The data contain some 140,000 clones, about 80% of them singletons. Trimming left V 5 bases short and J 7 bases short, with 14 bases between. Germline V gene sequence: CDR1 MNHNS, CDR2 SASEGT. CDR3 size: 13 residues. The sequence derives from a middle-aged man in good health and CMV-seropositive. This chain links TRBV6-1 with TRBJ1-2; D call uncertain. Sequencing was performed on PBMCs. CDR3 DNA sequence: TGTGCCAGCAGTTTCCGTTCTAACGCTGGCTACACCTTC. This gives the protein CASSFRSNAGYTF.